A single sample is the source of the 31 T cell receptor beta chains below, sequenced in a study of control samples from healthy donors and cancer patients. The protocol was immunoSEQ multiplex PCR, while the TCRdb copy is restricted to in-frame clones and leaves out a portion. The sample contains some 120,000 clones, 85% to 95% of which appear only once. Sequenced: blood. Every receptor here comes from a young man in good health.

The chain carries TRBV30 and TRBJ1-1, with TRBD1 matching 8 bases. Looked up from germline, CDR1 is GTSNPN and CDR2 is SVGIG (reference sequence). The CDR3 is 13 residues long. J was trimmed by 6 bases and V by 2 bases; bases with no gene match: 5. CDR3 sequence (DNA): TGTGCCTGGAGTTTAGGACAGGGTTCTGAAGCTTTCTTT. Amino acids: CAWSLGQGSEAFF. The whole variable domain, remainder taken from reference TRBV30 and TRBJ1-1, is SQTIHQWPATLVQPVGSPLSLECTVEGTSNPNLYWYRQAAGRGLQLLFYSVGIGQISSEVPQNLSASRPQDRQFILSSKKLLLSDSGFYLCAWSLGQGSEAFFGQGTRLTVV.

The chain recombines TRBV9 with TRBJ1-3; D is possibly TRBD1 (5 bases). Germline V gives CDR1 SGDLS, CDR2 YYNGEE. Trimming cost V 4 bases and J 3 bases, with 11 bases left between them. The CDR3 length is 14 residues. CDR3 DNA sequence: TGTGCCAGCAGCTCCCGGAGGGGTGGAAACACCATATATTTT. Encoded protein: CASSSRRGGNTIYF.

This chain connects TRBV12-3 or TRBV12-4 to TRBJ1-2, with TRBD1 as a possible D gene (6 bases). Trimming removed 1 base from V and 8 bases from J, with 11 bases in between. The CDR3 is 13 residues long. For the CDR3, the DNA is TGTGCCAGCAGTTTAGGGGGGGCACGGGGCTACACCTTC. Its protein is CASSLGGARGYTF.

The rearrangement links TRBV27 to TRBJ2-7, with D perhaps matching TRBD2 (7 bases). V was trimmed by 6 bases and J by 3 bases, leaving 15 bases between them. The CDR3 extends over 14 amino acids. Per germline, CDR1 MNHEY and CDR2 SMNVEV (reference sequence). For the CDR3, the DNA is TGTGCCAGCAGCCCTCGGCGGGGGCACTACGAGCAGTACGTC. Translating gives CASSPRRGHYEQYV.

The chain combines TRBV30 with TRBJ1-6; a weak D match, TRBD1 (6 bases). The CDR3 spans 13 residues. Trimming shortened V by 3 bases and J by 9 bases, and 12 bases separated the two germline ends. Germline V CDR1 and CDR2: GTSNPN, SVGIG (reference sequence). CDR3 protein: CAWRYREGSPLHF. CDR3 nucleotides: TGTGCCTGGAGGTACAGGGAAGGTTCACCCCTCCACTTT.

This chain connects TRBV2 to TRBJ2-3, with 9 nucleotides matching TRBD2. Germline V gives CDR1 SNHLY, CDR2 FYNNEI. The junction had 12 bases not matched to a gene; V was cut back by 4 bases and J by 4 bases. This CDR3 contains 17 residues. The CDR3 bases are TGTGCCAGCAGTGGCCCTAGGGCGGGGGGGCCCCCAGATACGCAGTATTTT. The encoded protein is CASSGPRAGGPPDTQYF.

The V gene is TRBV4-1, the J gene TRBJ1-2, with D tentatively TRBD1 (5 bases). CDR1 is MGHRA and CDR2 is YSYEKL in the germline V gene. V lost 1 base, J lost 3 bases, and 9 bases lay in between. The CDR3 runs 14 residues. For the CDR3, the DNA is TGCGCCAGCAGCCAAGCACAGACAGACTATGGCTACACCTTC. Its translation is CASSQAQTDYGYTF.

The chain combines TRBV2 with TRBJ1-4, with D possibly matching TRBD1 (6 bases). The germline V and J ends were trimmed by 2 bases and 7 bases, with 14 bases remaining between them. The CDR3 is 15 residues long. CDR1 is SNHLY, CDR2 FYNNEI, per germline. CDR3 nucleotides: TGTGCCAGCAGTGAACAGGGGCGGGTTGGTGAAAAACTGTTTTTT. Translating it yields CASSEQGRVGEKLFF.

The genes are TRBV28 and TRBJ1-1; 7 bases fit TRBD1. The CDR3 is made up of 13 amino acids. With 5 bases clipped from V and 4 bases from J, the junction kept 4 bases outside the gene matches. Germline lookup yields CDR1 MDHEN and CDR2 SYDVKM. The CDR3 reads CASSPQGGTEAFF. The CDR3 DNA is TGTGCCAGCAGTCCTCAGGGGGGCACTGAAGCTTTCTTT.

This chain links TRBV2 with TRBJ1-6; no clear D. The V end was cut by 8 bases, the J end by 7 bases, with 9 bases between. This CDR3 region has 12 residues. Germline CDR1 SNHLY, CDR2 FYNNEI. The CDR3 loop reads CASEGGNSPLHF. In DNA form, the CDR3 reads TGTGCCAGCGAAGGCGGGAATTCACCCCTCCACTTT. Combining the CDR3 with reference TRBV2 and TRBJ1-6 gives the whole variable domain EPEVTQTPSHQVTQMGQEVILRCVPISNHLYFYWYRQILGQKVEFLVSFYNNEISEKSEIFDDQFSVERPDGSNFTLKIRSTKLEDSAMYFCASEGGNSPLHFGNGTRLTVT.

The chain employs TRBV2 and TRBJ2-2; D is uncertain. This CDR3 region has 13 residues. V was cut by 10 bases and J by 6 bases, with 15 bases left in between. The V gene's germline CDR1 is SNHLY and CDR2 FYNNEI. The CDR3 DNA reads as TGTGCCACCGGCCCTTCCGGGCCCGGGGAGCTGTTTTTT. Translation gives CATGPSGPGELFF.

The V and J genes are TRBV27 and TRBJ2-1; 9 bases are a match to TRBD2. The V and J ends lost 2 bases and 4 bases, in that order; junction bases with no gene match: 6. Per germline, CDR1 MNHEY and CDR2 SMNVEV (reference sequence). This CDR3 has 16 residues. DNA of the CDR3: TGTGCCAGCAGTTTAAGTAGCGGGGGTTCATACAATGAGCAGTTCTTC. It translates to CASSLSSGGSYNEQFF.

The chain is built from TRBV19 and TRBJ1-1; D is unresolved. The CDR3 is 13 residues long. Per germline, CDR1 LNHDA and CDR2 SQIVND (reference sequence). Trimming pared 3 bases from V and 6 bases from J, leaving 11 bases between. The CDR3 protein is CASSIPNGAEAFF. DNA of the CDR3: TGTGCCAGTAGTATCCCTAATGGGGCTGAAGCTTTCTTT.

CDR3 nucleotides: TGTGCCAGCAGCTTGGATTACGGCTATGGCTACACCTTC. Its protein is CASSLDYGYGYTF. The chain joins TRBV5-4 to TRBJ1-2; D uncertain. The V end was cut by 0 bases, the J end by 4 bases, with 7 bases between. The germline V gene has CDR1 SGHNT and CDR2 YYREEE (reference sequence). CDR3 length equals 13 residues.

V usage is TRBV12-3 or TRBV12-4 and J usage is TRBJ2-1; no clear D. V was clipped by 6 bases and J by 10 bases, with 10 bases between them. The CDR3 loop spans 11 amino acids. CDR3 coding DNA: TGTGCCAGCAGCTACGGATCGGAGCAGTTCTTC. It is translated as CASSYGSEQFF.

The chain joins TRBV27 to TRBJ1-6, with 9 bases matching TRBD1. Per germline, CDR1 MNHEY and CDR2 SMNVEV (reference sequence). The CDR3 runs to 15 residues. V was pared by 4 bases and J by 7 bases, with 5 bases of the junction left unmatched. The CDR3 sequence is CASSSSGTGNSPLHF. In nucleotides, the CDR3 is TGTGCCAGCAGTTCCTCCGGGACAGGGAATTCACCCCTCCACTTT.

The rearrangement links TRBV2 to TRBJ1-3; TRBD1 might be the D (5 bases). The germline CDR1 and CDR2 sequences are SNHLY and FYNNEI. The CDR3 contains 15 residues. The V gene lost 6 bases and the J gene lost 2 bases, with 14 bases spanning the gap. The DNA for the CDR3 is TGTGCCAGCAGCTATTCCCAGGGAGCTGGAAACACCATATATTTT. It translates to CASSYSQGAGNTIYF.

The chain has TRBV19 and TRBJ1-4; D not resolved. Germline CDR1 LNHDA, CDR2 SQIVND (reference sequence). The germline V and J ends were trimmed by 4 bases and 1 base, with 7 bases remaining between them. The CDR3 contains 14 residues. The CDR3 here is CASSRRETNEKLFF. The CDR3 bases are TGTGCCAGTAGTAGACGGGAAACTAATGAAAAACTGTTTTTT.

This sequence joins TRBV5-5 and TRBJ1-6, with D hard to call. Deletions cut 4 bases from V and 10 bases from J, with 18 bases between. CDR1 and CDR2 (germline): SGHKS, YYEKEE (reference sequence). This CDR3 contains 15 residues. The CDR3 reads CASSGFGGIGSPLHF. The DNA for the CDR3 is TGTGCCAGCAGCGGCTTTGGAGGTATAGGGTCACCCCTCCACTTT. Variable domain in full (rest from reference TRBV5-5 and TRBJ1-6): DAGVTQSPTHLIKTRGQQVTLRCSPISGHKSVSWYQQVLGQGPQFIFQYYEKEERGRGNFPDRFSARQFPNYSSELNVNALLLGDSALYLCASSGFGGIGSPLHFGNGTRLTVT.

The chain is built from TRBV28 and TRBJ1-2; possibly TRBD1 for D (6 bases). Germline V CDR1 and CDR2: MDHEN, SYDVKM. Trimming took off 8 bases at V and 7 bases at J, with 20 bases between the two ends. The length of the CDR3 is 14 residues. In nucleotides, the CDR3 is TGTGCCAGCGGTACCCACAGGGAGGGTAGTGGCTACACCTTC. It translates to CASGTHREGSGYTF.

This sequence joins TRBV6-5 and TRBJ2-3; TRBD2 is a possible D gene (5 bases). V lost 2 bases and J 4 bases, leaving 7 bases between the germline ends. The germline CDR1 and CDR2 sequences are MNHEY and SVGAGI. The CDR3 spans 13 residues. CDR3 in amino acids: CASSYAGADTQYF. DNA of the CDR3: TGTGCCAGCAGTTACGCCGGGGCAGATACGCAGTATTTT.

The chain joins TRBV7-2 to TRBJ1-2; 7 bases agree with TRBD1. Trimming removed 3 bases from V and 8 bases from J; junction bases left unmatched: 6. The CDR3 runs to 13 residues. CDR1 and CDR2 from the germline V gene are SGHTA and FQGNSA. The CDR3 coding sequence is TGTGCCAGCAGCTTCGACAGGGACCTGGGCTACACCTTC. This translates into CASSFDRDLGYTF.

V is TRBV5-1 and J is TRBJ1-1; TRBD1 agrees at 9 bases. Germline CDR1 and CDR2: SGHRS and YFSETQ. V lost 1 base and J lost 8; bases outside the gene matches: 6. This CDR3 has 14 residues. CDR3 region: CASSLRGQGREAFF. The CDR3 nucleotides are TGCGCCAGCAGCTTGAGAGGACAGGGGCGAGAAGCTTTCTTT.

The chain couples TRBV19 to TRBJ1-5; no reliable D call. Between the trimmed V and J ends, which lost 7 bases and 3 bases, there was a span of 10 bases. Germline CDR1 LNHDA, CDR2 SQIVND (reference sequence). CDR3 length: 13 residues. The CDR3 region has the DNA TGTGCCAGTACCGGACGGACCAATCAGCCCCAGCATTTT. Residues: CASTGRTNQPQHF. Full variable domain (missing parts from reference TRBV19 and TRBJ1-5): DGGITQSPKYLFRKEGQNVTLSCEQNLNHDAMYWYRQDPGQGLRLIYYSQIVNDFQKGDIAEGYSVSREKKESFPLTVTSAQKNPTAFYLCASTGRTNQPQHFGDGTRLSIL.

This chain joins TRBV9 and TRBJ1-6; unclear D gene. Germline lookup yields CDR1 SGDLS and CDR2 YYNGEE. The CDR3 sequence is 14 residues long. V was trimmed by 4 bases and J by 2 bases, leaving 7 bases between them. The CDR3 DNA is TGTGCCAGCAGCCTCGATACCTATAATTCACCCCTCCACTTT. Protein: CASSLDTYNSPLHF.

V usage is TRBV20-1 and J usage is TRBJ2-5; TRBD2 agrees at 11 bases. From germline, CDR1 is DFQATT and CDR2 SNEGSKA (reference sequence). V gave up 3 bases and J gave up 5 bases; unmatched junction bases: 11. CDR3 size: 16 residues. The CDR3 nucleotides are TGCAGTGCTAGTAGGTCTAGCGGGGGGCCGGAGGAGACCCAGTACTTC. Its translation is CSASRSSGGPEETQYF.

The chain uses TRBV25-1 and TRBJ1-1; no clear D. The CDR3 runs 13 residues. V lost 6 bases, J lost 1 base, and 9 bases lay in between. Per the germline V gene, CDR1 is MGHDK and CDR2 is SYGVNS. Here the CDR3 DNA reads TGTGCCAGCAGAAAAGCTACGAACACTGAAGCTTTCTTT. Translated: CASRKATNTEAFF.

The chain recombines TRBV28 with TRBJ2-7, with 7 bases lining up with TRBD1. The V and J ends lost 4 bases and 2 bases, in that order; junction bases with no gene match: 5. Per the germline V gene, CDR1 is MDHEN and CDR2 is SYDVKM. CDR3 length equals 14 residues. The CDR3 bases are TGTGCCAGCAGTTCGTGGGACAGAGCCTACGAGCAGTACTTC. Its translation: CASSSWDRAYEQYF.

The rearrangement uses TRBV27 and TRBJ1-1; 8 bases map to TRBD1. Germline values: CDR1 MNHEY, CDR2 SMNVEV (reference sequence). There are 14 residues in the CDR3. V shed 8 bases and J 0 bases; nucleotides not matched to a gene: 5. The CDR3 bases are TGTGCCAGCGGGACAGGACACGTGAACACTGAAGCTTTCTTT. Amino acids: CASGTGHVNTEAFF.

The V call is TRBV28, the J call TRBJ1-4, with no clear D. V was trimmed by 1 base and J by 8 bases, leaving 8 bases between them. Germline values: CDR1 MDHEN, CDR2 SYDVKM. CDR3 length: 13 amino acids. This CDR3 is CASSLSGREKLFF. The CDR3 DNA reads as TGTGCCAGCAGTTTATCTGGGCGGGAAAAACTGTTTTTT.

The genes are TRBV4-2 and TRBJ2-3, with D unresolved. This CDR3 contains 14 residues. Trimming shortened V by 0 bases and J by 0 bases, and 4 bases separated the two germline ends. CDR1 LGHNA and CDR2 YNFKEQ come from the germline V gene. The CDR3 DNA reads as TGTGCCAGCAGCCAAGATTACAGCACAGATACGCAGTATTTT. Amino acid sequence: CASSQDYSTDTQYF.